This T cell receptor beta chain was captured by sequencing in a study of beta chain features in type 1 diabetes. The study reverse transcribed the entire isolated RNA, so it sequenced expressed TCRB transcripts. Sequencing used immunoSEQ multiplex PCR; TCRdb keeps in-frame clones, though not all of them. The sample gives under 450,000 clones, roughly 16% of which show up once; approximately 0.02% is in the top ten. Worth noting for this clone: Its target is not known.

Whole-study findings and limits: VDJ junctions sequenced from type 1 diabetes patients showed fewer insertions and more deletions.

Germline CDR1 reads SGHRS; CDR2 reads YFSETQ. The CDR3 consists of 14 residues. Trimming left V 4 bases short and J 3 bases short, with 13 bases between. This TCR came from a woman between 18 and 29 years old in good health. The chain links TRBV5-1 to TRBJ1-1; D is unclear. Sequenced material: naive CD4+ T cells from blood. The CDR3 nucleotides read TGCGCCAGCAGCGGGCGGACGGACTACACTGAAGCTTTCTTT. It codes for CASSGRTDYTEAFF.